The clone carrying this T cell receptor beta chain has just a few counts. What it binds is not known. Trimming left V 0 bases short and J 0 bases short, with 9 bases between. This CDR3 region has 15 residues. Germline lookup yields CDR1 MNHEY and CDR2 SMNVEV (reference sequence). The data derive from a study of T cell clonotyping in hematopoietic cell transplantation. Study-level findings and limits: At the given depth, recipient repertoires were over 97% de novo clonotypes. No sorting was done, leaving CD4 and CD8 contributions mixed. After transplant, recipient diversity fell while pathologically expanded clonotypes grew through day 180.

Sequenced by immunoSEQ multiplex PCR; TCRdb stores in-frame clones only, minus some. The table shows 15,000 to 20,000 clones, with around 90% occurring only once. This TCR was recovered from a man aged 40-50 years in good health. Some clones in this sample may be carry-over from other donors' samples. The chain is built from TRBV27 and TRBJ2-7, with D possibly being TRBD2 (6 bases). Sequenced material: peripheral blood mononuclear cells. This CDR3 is CASSLSGLLSYEQYF. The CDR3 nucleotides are TGTGCCAGCAGTTTATCGGGACTTCTCTCCTACGAGCAGTACTTC.